A selection of T cell receptor beta chains follows, all from one sample in a study of response to subunit inactivated influenza vaccine. TCRdb re-derived calls from the RT-PCR reads in MiXCR, one entry per CDR3 protein. The repertoire holds about 310,000 distinct CDR3 sequences, with around a fifth as singletons. Sequencing used PBMCs from blood, obtained about 20 months after vaccination. These receptors were taken from a man between 50 and 75 years old who received an inactivated influenza vaccine. Both conserved end residues are part of each CDR3. The D gene is left open where the match is weak. Only some rows state a clone size, as once, few, many or a class for expanded clones.

.,TRBJ2-1,TRBV12-3/TRBV12-4,TRBD2,TGTGCCAGCAGTAAGGGACTAGCGGGGGGGTTTAATAATGAGCAGTTCTTC,CASSKGLAGGFNNEQFF
few,TRBJ1-6,TRBV7-8,TRBD1,TGTGCCAGCAGCCTTGCCGGGACAGGGGTTTCACCCCTCCACTTT,CASSLAGTGVSPLHF
many,TRBJ1-5,TRBV4-1,.,TGCGCCAGCAGCCAAGAGCCAGGCGGTTATAGCAATCAGCCCCAGCATTTT,CASSQEPGGYSNQPQHF
.,TRBJ2-1,TRBV5-1,.,TGCGCCAGCAACGATCCCGGGGGCACCTACAATGAGCAGTTCTTC,CASNDPGGTYNEQFF
few,TRBJ2-7,TRBV7-2,TRBD2,TGTGCCAGCAGCCCCACTAGCGGGAGTTTGCGCTACGAGCAGTACTTC,CASSPTSGSLRYEQYF
.,TRBJ2-1,TRBV20-1,TRBD2,TGCAGTGCTCCAACCCCCCTAGCGGGGGGCTGGAATGAGCAGTTCTTC,CSAPTPLAGGWNEQFF
few,TRBJ1-1,TRBV6-6,.,TGTGCCAGCGGGGGGTCTCAAGCTTTCTTT,CASGGSQAFF
.,TRBJ2-5,TRBV10-1,TRBD2,TGCGCCAGCAGCCAAGGGAGGGCACAAGAGACCCAGTACTTC,CASSQGRAQETQYF
few,TRBJ1-2,TRBV24-1,TRBD1,TGTGCCACCAGTGATGGACCACAGGGGCGCGGCTACACCTTC,CATSDGPQGRGYTF
many,TRBJ1-5,TRBV5-1,TRBD1,TGCGCCAGCAGCTTGGGACAGGGAAAGCCCCAGCATTTT,CASSLGQGKPQHF
few,TRBJ1-1,TRBV9,.,TGTGCCAGCAGCGTAGACGGGGGTGGCACTGAAGCTTTCTTT,CASSVDGGGTEAFF
few,TRBJ1-3,TRBV7-8,.,TGTGCCAGCAGTAAACAATCGTCAGGGGCCCACTCTGGAAACACCATATATTTT,CASSKQSSGAHSGNTIYF
.,TRBJ2-1,TRBV20-1,TRBD1,TGCAGTGCTAGCAGGTCGGGTCAGGGGGCCTGGAATGAGCAGTTCTTC,CSASRSGQGAWNEQFF
few,TRBJ1-1,TRBV5-4,.,TGTGCCAGCAGCTTTAGGGGCGCAGACACTGAAGCTTTCTTT,CASSFRGADTEAFF
few,TRBJ1-2,TRBV4-3,TRBD1,TGCGCCAGCAGCCAAGACCCCCAGGGGGCGAGGGGCTACACCTTC,CASSQDPQGARGYTF
many,TRBJ1-5,TRBV20-1,.,TGCAGTGCTAGAGATCGGCAGGACGAGGGATTCCATAATCAGCCCCAGCATTTT,CSARDRQDEGFHNQPQHF
many,TRBJ1-1,TRBV5-1,.,TGCGCCAGCCGTCTTGCGACGGCGGGGCAGCGGAACACTGAAGCTTTCTTT,CASRLATAGQRNTEAFF
many,TRBJ2-1,TRBV6-5,TRBD2,TGTGCCAGCAGTTACAGGAGCGGGGGGGCATATGAGCAGTTCTTC,CASSYRSGGAYEQFF
few,TRBJ2-3,TRBV20-1,TRBD2,TGCAGTGCTAGAGTAGCGGGGACCACAGATACGCAGTATTTT,CSARVAGTTDTQYF
.,TRBJ2-1,TRBV12-3/TRBV12-4,.,TGTGCCAGCAGGTCACTAGAAAATGAGCAGTTCTTC,CASRSLENEQFF
.,TRBJ2-7,TRBV15,TRBD1,TGTGCCACCAGCAGAGCACCCGGGACAGGGCAGTACTTC,CATSRAPGTGQYF
many,TRBJ1-1,TRBV25-1,.,TGTGCCAGCAGTAATACCGGGACAAGGAACACTGAAGCTTTCTTT,CASSNTGTRNTEAFF
.,TRBJ1-1,TRBV19,.,TGTGCCAGTAGTACACAGGCGAGGAACACTGAAGCTTTCTTT,CASSTQARNTEAFF
many,TRBJ1-5,TRBV7-6,.,TGTGCCAGCAGCTTAGGCGCAGGGAATCAGCCCCAGCATTTT,CASSLGAGNQPQHF
.,TRBJ1-2,TRBV28,.,TGTGCCAGCAGTGCCTTGGACAGTGGGTATGGCTACACCTTC,CASSALDSGYGYTF
once,TRBJ2-2,TRBV18,.,TGTGCCAGCTCACCTCCCGTCGGGGAGCTGTTTTTT,CASSPPVGELFF
few,TRBJ2-5,TRBV7-9,.,TGTGCCAGCAGCTTAGTATACAGGGACGAGACCCAGTACTTC,CASSLVYRDETQYF
.,TRBJ2-3,TRBV7-9,.,TGTGCCAGCACCGAAACAGATACGCAGTATTTT,CASTETDTQYF
few,TRBJ1-6,TRBV6-1,TRBD1,TGTGCCAGCAGGGCCGGACAGGGAGGTTCACCCCTCCACTTT,CASRAGQGGSPLHF